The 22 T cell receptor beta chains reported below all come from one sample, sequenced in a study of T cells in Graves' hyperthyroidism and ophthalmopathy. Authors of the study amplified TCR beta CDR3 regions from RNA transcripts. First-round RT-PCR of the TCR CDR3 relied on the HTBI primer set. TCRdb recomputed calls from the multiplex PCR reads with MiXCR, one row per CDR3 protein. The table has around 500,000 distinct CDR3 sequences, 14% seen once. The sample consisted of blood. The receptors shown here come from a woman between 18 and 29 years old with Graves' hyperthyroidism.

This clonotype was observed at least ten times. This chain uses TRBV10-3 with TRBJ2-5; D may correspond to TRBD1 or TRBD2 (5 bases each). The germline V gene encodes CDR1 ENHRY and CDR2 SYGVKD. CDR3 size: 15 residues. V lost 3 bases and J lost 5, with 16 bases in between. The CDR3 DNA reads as TGTGCCATCAGTGAATTGGGGACCGGCGCGGAGACCCAGTACTTC. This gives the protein CAISELGTGAETQYF.

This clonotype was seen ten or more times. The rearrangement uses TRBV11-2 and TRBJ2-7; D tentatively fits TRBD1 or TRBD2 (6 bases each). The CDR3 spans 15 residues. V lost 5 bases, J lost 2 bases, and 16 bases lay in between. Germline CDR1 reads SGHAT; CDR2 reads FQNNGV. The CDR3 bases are TGTGCCAGCAGCCCCTATAGGGGGGTAGCCTACGAGCAGTACGTC. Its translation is CASSPYRGVAYEQYV.

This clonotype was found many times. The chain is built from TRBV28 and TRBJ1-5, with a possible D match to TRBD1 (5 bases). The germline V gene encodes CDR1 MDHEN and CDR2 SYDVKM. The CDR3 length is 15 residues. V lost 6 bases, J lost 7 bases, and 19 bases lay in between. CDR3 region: CASRPGDRRSQPQHF. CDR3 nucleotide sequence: TGTGCCAGCAGGCCGGGGGATAGACGGTCCCAGCCCCAGCATTTT.

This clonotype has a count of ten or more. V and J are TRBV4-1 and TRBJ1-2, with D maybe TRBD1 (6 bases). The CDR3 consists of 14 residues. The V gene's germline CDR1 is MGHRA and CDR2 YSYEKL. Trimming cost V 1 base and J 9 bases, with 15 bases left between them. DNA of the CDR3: TGCGCCAGCAGCCAAGCGGCAGGGGATAGGAGCTACACCTTC. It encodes CASSQAAGDRSYTF.

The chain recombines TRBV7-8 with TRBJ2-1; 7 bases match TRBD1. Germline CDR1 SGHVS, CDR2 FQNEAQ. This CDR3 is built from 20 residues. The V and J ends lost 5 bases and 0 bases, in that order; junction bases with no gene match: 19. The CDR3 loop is CASSPNMLKGARRSYNEQFF. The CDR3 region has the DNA TGTGCCAGCAGCCCGAATATGCTTAAGGGGGCGCGGCGCTCCTACAATGAGCAGTTCTTC.

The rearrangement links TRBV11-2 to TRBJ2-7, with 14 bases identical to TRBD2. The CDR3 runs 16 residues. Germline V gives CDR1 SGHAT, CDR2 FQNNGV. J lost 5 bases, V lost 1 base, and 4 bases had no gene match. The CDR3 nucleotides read TGTGCCAGCAGCTTAGGGGGACTAGCGGGAGCCCACGAGCAGTACTTC. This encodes CASSLGGLAGAHEQYF.

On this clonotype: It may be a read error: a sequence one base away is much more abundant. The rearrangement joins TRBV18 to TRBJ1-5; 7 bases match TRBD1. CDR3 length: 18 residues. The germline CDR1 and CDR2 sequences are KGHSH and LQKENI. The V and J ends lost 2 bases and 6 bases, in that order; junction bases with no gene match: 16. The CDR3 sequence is CASSPLEAGGRLCQPQHF. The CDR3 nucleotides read TGTGCCAGCTCACCATTAGAGGCAGGGGGGCGATTGTGTCAGCCCCAGCATTTT.

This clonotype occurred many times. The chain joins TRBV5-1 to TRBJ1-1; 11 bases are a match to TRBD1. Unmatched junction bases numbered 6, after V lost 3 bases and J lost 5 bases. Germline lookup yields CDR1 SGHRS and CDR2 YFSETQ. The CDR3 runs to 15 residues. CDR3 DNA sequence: TGCGCCAGCAGCTCCTGGACAGGGGGCGATACTGAAGCTTTCTTT. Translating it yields CASSSWTGGDTEAFF.

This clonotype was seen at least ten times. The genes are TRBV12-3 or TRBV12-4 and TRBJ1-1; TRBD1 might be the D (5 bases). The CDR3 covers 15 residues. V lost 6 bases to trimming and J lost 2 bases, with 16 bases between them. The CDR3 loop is CASRRPRTTNTEAFF. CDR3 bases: TGTGCCAGCAGAAGGCCCCGGACAACCAACACTGAAGCTTTCTTT.

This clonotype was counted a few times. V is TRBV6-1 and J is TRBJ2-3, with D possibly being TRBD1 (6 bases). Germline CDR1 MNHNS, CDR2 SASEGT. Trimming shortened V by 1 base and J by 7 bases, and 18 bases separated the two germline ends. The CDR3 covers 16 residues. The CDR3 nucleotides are TGTGCCAGCAGTGAAGTTTGGGGACACGGCCAATATACGCAGTATTTT. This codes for CASSEVWGHGQYTQYF.

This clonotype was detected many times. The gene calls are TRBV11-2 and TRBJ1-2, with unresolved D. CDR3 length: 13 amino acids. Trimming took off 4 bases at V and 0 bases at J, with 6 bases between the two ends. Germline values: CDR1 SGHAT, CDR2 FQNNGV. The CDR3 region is CASSSYPNYGYTF. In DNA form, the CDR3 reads TGTGCCAGCAGCTCCTACCCTAACTATGGCTACACCTTC.

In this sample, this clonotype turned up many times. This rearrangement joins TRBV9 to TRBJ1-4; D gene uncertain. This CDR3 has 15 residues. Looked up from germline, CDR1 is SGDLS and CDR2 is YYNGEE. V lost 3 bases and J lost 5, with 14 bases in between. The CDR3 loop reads CASSEIDRPNEKLFF. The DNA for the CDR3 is TGTGCCAGCAGCGAAATCGACCGACCCAATGAAAAACTGTTTTTT.

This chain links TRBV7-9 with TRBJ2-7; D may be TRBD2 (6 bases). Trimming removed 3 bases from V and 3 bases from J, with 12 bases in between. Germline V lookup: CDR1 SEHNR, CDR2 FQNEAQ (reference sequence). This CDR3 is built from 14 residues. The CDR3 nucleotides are TGTGCCAGCAGCTTCGGGACTCTAAACTACGAGCAGTACTTC. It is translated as CASSFGTLNYEQYF.

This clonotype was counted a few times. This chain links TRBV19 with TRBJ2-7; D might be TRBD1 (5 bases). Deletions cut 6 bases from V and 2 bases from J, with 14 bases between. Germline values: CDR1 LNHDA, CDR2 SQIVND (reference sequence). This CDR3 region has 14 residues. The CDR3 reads CASSPDSTPYEQYV. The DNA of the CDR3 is TGTGCCAGTAGCCCCGACAGTACCCCCTACGAGCAGTACGTC.

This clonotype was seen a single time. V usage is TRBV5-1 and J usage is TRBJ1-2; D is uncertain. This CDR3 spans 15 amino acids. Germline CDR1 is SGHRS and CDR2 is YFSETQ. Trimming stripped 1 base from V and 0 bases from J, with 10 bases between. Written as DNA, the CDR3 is TGCGCCAGCAGCTTGTTTTCGGGTTCTAACTATGGCTACACCTTC. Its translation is CASSLFSGSNYGYTF.

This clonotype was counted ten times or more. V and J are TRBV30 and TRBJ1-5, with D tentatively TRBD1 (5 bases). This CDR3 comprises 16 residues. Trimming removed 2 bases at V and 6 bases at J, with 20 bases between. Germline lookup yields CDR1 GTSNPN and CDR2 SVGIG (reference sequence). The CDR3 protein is CAWSLYRTFEGQPQHF. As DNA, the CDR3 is TGTGCCTGGAGTCTATACAGGACATTTGAGGGTCAGCCCCAGCATTTT. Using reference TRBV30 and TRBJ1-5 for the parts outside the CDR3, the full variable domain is SQTIHQWPATLVQPVGSPLSLECTVEGTSNPNLYWYRQAAGRGLQLLFYSVGIGQISSEVPQNLSASRPQDRQFILSSKKLLLSDSGFYLCAWSLYRTFEGQPQHFGDGTRLSIL.

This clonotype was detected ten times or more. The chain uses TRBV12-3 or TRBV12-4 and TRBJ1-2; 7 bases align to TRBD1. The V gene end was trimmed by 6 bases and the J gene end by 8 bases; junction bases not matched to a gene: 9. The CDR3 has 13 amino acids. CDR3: CASSYTGVRGYTF. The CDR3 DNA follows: TGTGCCAGCAGCTATACAGGGGTGAGGGGCTACACCTTC.

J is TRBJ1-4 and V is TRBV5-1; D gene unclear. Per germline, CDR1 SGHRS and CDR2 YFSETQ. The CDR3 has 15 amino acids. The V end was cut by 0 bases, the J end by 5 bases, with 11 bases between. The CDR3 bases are TGCGCCAGCAGCTTGGATGTGGGCAAGAATGAAAAACTGTTTTTT. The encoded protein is CASSLDVGKNEKLFF.

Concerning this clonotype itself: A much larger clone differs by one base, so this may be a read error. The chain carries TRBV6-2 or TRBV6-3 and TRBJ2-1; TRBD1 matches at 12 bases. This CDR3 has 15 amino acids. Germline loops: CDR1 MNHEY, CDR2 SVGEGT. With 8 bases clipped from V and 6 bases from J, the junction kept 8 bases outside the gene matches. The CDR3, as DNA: TGTGCCAGCTCTTGGGACAGGGGGCTAGGCAATGAGCAGTTCTTC. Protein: CASSWDRGLGNEQFF.

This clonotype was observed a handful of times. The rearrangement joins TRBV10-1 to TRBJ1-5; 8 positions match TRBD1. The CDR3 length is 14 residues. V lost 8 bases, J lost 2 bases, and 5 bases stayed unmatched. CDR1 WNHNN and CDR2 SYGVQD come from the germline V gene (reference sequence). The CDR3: CASVTGEGNQPQHF. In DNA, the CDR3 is TGCGCCAGCGTGACAGGGGAGGGCAATCAGCCCCAGCATTTT.

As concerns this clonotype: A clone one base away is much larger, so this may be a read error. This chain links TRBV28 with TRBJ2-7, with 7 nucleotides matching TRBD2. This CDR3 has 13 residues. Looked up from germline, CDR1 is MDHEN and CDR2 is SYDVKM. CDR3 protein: CDSSQGGDYEQYV. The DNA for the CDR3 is TGTGACAGCAGTCAGGGAGGGGACTACGAGCAGTACGTC.

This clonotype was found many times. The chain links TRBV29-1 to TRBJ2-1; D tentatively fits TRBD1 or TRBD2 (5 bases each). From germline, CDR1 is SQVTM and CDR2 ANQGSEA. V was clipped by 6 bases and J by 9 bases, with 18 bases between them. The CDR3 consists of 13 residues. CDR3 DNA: TGCAGCGTAGGGAGAGGGGTGGGCAGTGAGCAGTTCTTC. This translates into CSVGRGVGSEQFF.